This T cell receptor (beta chain) was captured by sequencing in a study of blood T cells in healthy people across ages. Points from the study as a whole: Since the PBMCs were unsorted, naive and antigen-experienced cells could not be conclusively compared.

With respect to this clonotype: Its antigen is currently unknown.

The second PCR ran roughly 7 to 12 cycles with a sample-barcoded 5' primer and J-beta primers. Every sample returned 2.5 million or more CDR3-containing paired-end reads. One entry per CDR3 protein, called by TCRdb with MiXCR from the 5' RACE reads. The sample holds about 670,000 distinct CDR3 sequences; over 40% are singletons and the top ten take roughly 13%. This CDR3 comprises 14 residues. Trimming shortened V by 1 base and J by 12 bases, and 16 bases separated the two germline ends. From germline, CDR1 is SNHLY and CDR2 FYNNEI. The origin of this receptor is a woman aged 80 or over in good health. The sample comprised blood. V and J are TRBV2 and TRBJ2-1; tentative D call: TRBD1 (5 bases). The chain's CDR3 is CASSEGGQAQGQFF. The CDR3 DNA sequence: TGTGCCAGCAGTGAAGGTGGGCAGGCTCAGGGGCAGTTCTTC. The whole variable domain, filled in from reference TRBV2 and TRBJ2-1, reads EPEVTQTPSHQVTQMGQEVILRCVPISNHLYFYWYRQILGQKVEFLVSFYNNEISEKSEIFDDQFSVERPDGSNFTLKIRSTKLEDSAMYFCASSEGGQAQGQFFGPGTRLTVL.